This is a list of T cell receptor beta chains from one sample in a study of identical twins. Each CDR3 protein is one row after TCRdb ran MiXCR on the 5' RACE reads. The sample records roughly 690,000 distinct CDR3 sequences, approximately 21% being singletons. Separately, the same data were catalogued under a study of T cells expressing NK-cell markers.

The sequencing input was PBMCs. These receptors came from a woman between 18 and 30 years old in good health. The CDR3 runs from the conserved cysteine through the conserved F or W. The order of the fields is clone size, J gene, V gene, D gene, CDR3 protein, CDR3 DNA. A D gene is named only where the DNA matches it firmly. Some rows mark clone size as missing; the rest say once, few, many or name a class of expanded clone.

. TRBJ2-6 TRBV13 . CASSSSWGANVLTF TGTGCCAGCAGCTCGAGCTGGGGGGCCAACGTCCTGACTTTC
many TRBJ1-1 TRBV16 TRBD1 CASSQFGQGDAEAFF TGTGCCAGCAGCCAATTCGGACAGGGTGACGCTGAAGCTTTCTTT
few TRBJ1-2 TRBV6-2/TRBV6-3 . CASSYRLGYTF TGTGCCAGCAGTTACCGTTTAGGCTACACCTTC
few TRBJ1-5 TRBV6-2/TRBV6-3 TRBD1 CASSYPGQGGQPQHF TGTGCCAGCAGTTACCCGGGACAGGGAGGCCAGCCCCAGCATTTT
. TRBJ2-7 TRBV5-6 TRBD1 CASGDRGSYEQYF TGTGCCAGCGGAGACAGGGGTTCCTACGAGCAGTACTTC
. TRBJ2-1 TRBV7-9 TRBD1 CASSFPGQGDNEQFF TGTGCCAGCAGCTTCCCGGGACAGGGAGACAATGAGCAGTTCTTC
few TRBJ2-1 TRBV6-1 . CASSDVLGEVF TGTGCCAGCAGTGACGTACTAGGAGAGGTCTTC
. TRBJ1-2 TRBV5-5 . CASSPTRGLNGYTF TGTGCCAGCAGCCCAACCCGGGGTTTAAATGGCTACACCTTC
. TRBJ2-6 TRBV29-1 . CSVDGGALSGANVLTF TGCAGCGTTGATGGGGGGGCCCTCTCTGGGGCCAACGTCCTGACTTTC
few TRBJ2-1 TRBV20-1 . CSASVRLLNEQFF TGCAGTGCTAGTGTACGGCTGCTCAATGAGCAGTTCTTC
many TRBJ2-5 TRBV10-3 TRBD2 CATTSGGEETQYF TGTGCCACTACTAGCGGGGGTGAAGAGACCCAGTACTTC
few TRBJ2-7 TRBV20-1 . CSARDRAPGGYEQYF TGCAGTGCTAGAGATAGAGCACCCGGAGGATACGAGCAGTACTTC
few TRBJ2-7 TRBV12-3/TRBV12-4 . CASSWATYEQYF TGTGCCAGCAGTTGGGCCACCTACGAGCAGTACTTC
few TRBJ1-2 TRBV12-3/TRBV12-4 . CASSLRTEPTGYTF TGTGCCAGCAGTTTAAGGACAGAACCTACTGGCTACACCTTC
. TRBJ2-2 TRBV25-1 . CASSDRPLANTGELFF TGTGCCAGCAGTGACAGACCCTTAGCGAACACCGGGGAGCTGTTTTTT
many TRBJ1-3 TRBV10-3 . CAISRETGNTIYF TGTGCCATCAGCAGGGAAACTGGAAACACCATATATTTT